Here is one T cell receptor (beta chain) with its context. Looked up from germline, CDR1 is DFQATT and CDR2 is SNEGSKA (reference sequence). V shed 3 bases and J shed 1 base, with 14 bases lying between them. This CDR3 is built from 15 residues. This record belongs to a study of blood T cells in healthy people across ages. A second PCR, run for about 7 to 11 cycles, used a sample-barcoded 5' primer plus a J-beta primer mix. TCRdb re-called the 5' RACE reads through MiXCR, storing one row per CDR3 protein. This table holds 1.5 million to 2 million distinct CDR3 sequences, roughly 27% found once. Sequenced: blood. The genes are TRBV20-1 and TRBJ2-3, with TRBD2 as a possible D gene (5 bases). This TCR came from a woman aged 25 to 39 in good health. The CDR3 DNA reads TGCAGTGCTAGTCCAGGCGGGCTGCGCACAGATACGCAGTATTTT. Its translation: CSASPGGLRTDTQYF.